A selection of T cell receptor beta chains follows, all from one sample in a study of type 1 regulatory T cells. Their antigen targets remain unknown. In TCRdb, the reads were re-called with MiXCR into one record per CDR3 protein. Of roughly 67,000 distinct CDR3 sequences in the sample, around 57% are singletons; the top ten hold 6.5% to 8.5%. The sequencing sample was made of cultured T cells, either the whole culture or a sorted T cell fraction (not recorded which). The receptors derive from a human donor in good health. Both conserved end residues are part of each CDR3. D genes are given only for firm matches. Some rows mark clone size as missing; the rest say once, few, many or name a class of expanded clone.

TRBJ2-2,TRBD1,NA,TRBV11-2,CASSLVSQGAGELFF,TGTGCCAGCAGCTTAGTCTCCCAGGGGGCCGGGGAGCTGTTTTTT
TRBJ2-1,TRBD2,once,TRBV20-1,CSAIPLAGADNEQFF,TGCAGTGCTATTCCTCTAGCGGGAGCAGACAATGAGCAGTTCTTC
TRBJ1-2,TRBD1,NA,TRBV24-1,CATSDRDRAYSGYTF,TGTGCCACCAGTGACCGGGACAGGGCGTACAGTGGCTACACCTTC
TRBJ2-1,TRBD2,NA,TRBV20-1,CSARAVASGSYNEQFF,TGCAGTGCTAGAGCAGTTGCTAGCGGATCTTACAATGAGCAGTTCTTC
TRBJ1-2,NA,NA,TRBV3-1,CASSHRLGAVYGYTF,TGTGCCAGCAGCCATAGACTGGGGGCCGTCTATGGCTACACCTTC
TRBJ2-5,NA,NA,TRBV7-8,CASSYPFRRGNEQETQYF,TGTGCCAGCAGCTACCCCTTCCGTCGGGGGAACGAGCAAGAGACCCAGTACTTC
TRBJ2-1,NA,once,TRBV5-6,CASSIGPLNEQFF,TGTGCCAGCAGCATAGGACCCCTCAATGAGCAGTTCTTC
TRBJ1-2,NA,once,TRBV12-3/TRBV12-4,CASSFRGLNYGYTF,TGTGCCAGCAGTTTCAGAGGGTTAAACTATGGCTACACCTTC
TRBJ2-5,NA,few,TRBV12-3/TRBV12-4,CASSLTETQYF,TGTGCCAGCAGTTTAACAGAGACCCAGTACTTC
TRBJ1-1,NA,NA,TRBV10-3,CAISESGNPEAFF,TGTGCCATCAGTGAGTCGGGGAACCCTGAAGCTTTCTTT
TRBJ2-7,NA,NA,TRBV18,CASSPQQVYEQYF,TGTGCCAGCTCACCACAACAGGTCTACGAGCAGTACTTC
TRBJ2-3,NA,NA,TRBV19,CASSITSSRNTDTQYF,TGTGCCAGTAGTATAACGTCAAGTCGGAACACAGATACGCAGTATTTT
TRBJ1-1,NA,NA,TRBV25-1,CASRTTGVIMNTEAFF,TGTGCCAGCAGGACTACAGGTGTCATTATGAACACTGAAGCTTTCTTT
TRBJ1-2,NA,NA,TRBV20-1,CSASRQRGYGYTF,TGCAGTGCTAGCCGCCAGAGGGGTTATGGCTACACCTTC
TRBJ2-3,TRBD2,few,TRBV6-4,CASRGLAGTTDTQYF,TGTGCCAGCAGAGGACTAGCGGGAACCACAGATACGCAGTATTTT
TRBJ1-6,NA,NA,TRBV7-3,CASSLQGAGNSPLHF,TGTGCCAGCAGCTTACAAGGGGCAGGTAATTCACCCCTCCACTTT
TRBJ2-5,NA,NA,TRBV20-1,CSALSGGLETQYF,TGCAGTGCCCTCTCTGGGGGACTGGAGACCCAGTACTTC
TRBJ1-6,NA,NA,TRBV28,CASSSLWGSPLHF,TGTGCCAGCAGTTCCCTTTGGGGGTCACCCCTCCACTTT
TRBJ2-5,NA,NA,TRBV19,CASRPGAFRERMGGETQYF,TGTGCCAGTAGGCCCGGCGCGTTCCGGGAGAGAATGGGGGGAGAGACCCAGTACTTC
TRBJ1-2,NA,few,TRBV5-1,CASSLVTAANYGYTF,TGCGCCAGCAGCTTGGTAACGGCCGCGAACTATGGCTACACCTTC
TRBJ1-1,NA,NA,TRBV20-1,CSASLYGNTEAFF,TGCAGTGCTAGCTTATATGGGAACACTGAAGCTTTCTTT
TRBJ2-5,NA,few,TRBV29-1,CSVEDGGETQYF,TGCAGCGTTGAAGATGGCGGGGAGACCCAGTACTTC
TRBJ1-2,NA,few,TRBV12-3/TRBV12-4,CASSPAGSFYGYTF,TGTGCCAGCAGTCCAGCAGGGAGCTTCTATGGCTACACCTTC
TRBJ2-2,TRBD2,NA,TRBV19,CASSIIAGNTGELFF,TGTGCCAGTAGTATCATAGCGGGGAACACCGGGGAGCTGTTTTTT
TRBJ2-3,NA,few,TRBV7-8,CASSLGPGASTDTQYF,TGTGCCAGCAGCTTAGGGCCGGGGGCCTCCACAGATACGCAGTATTTT
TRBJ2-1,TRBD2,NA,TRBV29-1,CSVEGASGMKGYNEQFF,TGCAGCGTTGAGGGGGCTAGCGGGATGAAGGGCTACAATGAGCAGTTCTTC
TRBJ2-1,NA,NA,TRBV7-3,CASTLERTSYNEQFF,TGTGCCAGCACCCTCGAGCGGACCTCCTACAATGAGCAGTTCTTC
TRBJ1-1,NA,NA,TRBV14,CASSQLGIMNTEAFF,TGTGCCAGCAGCCAACTGGGAATCATGAACACTGAAGCTTTCTTT
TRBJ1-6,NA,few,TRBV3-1,CASSRTGRGTSNYNSPLHF,TGTGCCAGCAGCCGCACGGGACGCGGGACTTCTAACTATAATTCACCCCTCCACTTT